This entry lists 29 T cell receptor beta chains sequenced from one sample in a study of cytomegalovirus exposure and HLA in healthy donors. PCR primers comprised 60 Vbeta and 13 Jbeta primers. Only in-frame clones appear in the TCRdb table, and some are missing; sequencing was by immunoSEQ multiplex PCR. The sample contains some 130,000 clones, approximately 61% of which appear only once. Sequenced sample: PBMCs. The receptor source for this set is a human donor in good health.

The chain has TRBV14 and TRBJ1-1, with D possibly matching TRBD1 (6 bases). The ends were cut back, 0 bases at V and 1 base at J, with 18 bases in the middle. The germline gives CDR1 SGHDN, CDR2 FVKESK. The CDR3 consists of 18 residues. The CDR3 loop reads CASSQERGFWVGNTEAFF. In DNA form, the CDR3 reads TGTGCCAGCAGCCAAGAGAGGGGGTTTTGGGTGGGGAACACTGAAGCTTTCTTT.

The CDR3 sequence: CASSPVEGPYYEQYF. The CDR3 nucleotides are TGTGCCAGCAGCCCGGTGGAGGGCCCATACTACGAGCAGTACTTC. The V call is TRBV9, the J call TRBJ2-7; maybe TRBD2 (6 bases). The CDR3 sequence is 15 residues long. V was clipped by 4 bases and J by 3 bases, with 17 bases between them. In germline, CDR1 is SGDLS, CDR2 YYNGEE. The variable domain in full, with the rest retrieved from reference TRBV9 and TRBJ2-7, is DSGVTQTPKHLITATGQRVTLRCSPRSGDLSVYWYQQSLDQGLQFLIQYYNGEERAKGNILERFSAQQFPDLHSELNLSSLELGDSALYFCASSPVEGPYYEQYFGPGTRLTVT.

This clone was counted only a few times. The chain combines TRBV29-1 with TRBJ1-5; maybe TRBD1 (6 bases). V gave up 6 bases and J gave up 0 bases, with 9 bases separating them. This CDR3 has 13 amino acids. CDR1 SQVTM and CDR2 ANQGSEA come from the germline V gene. The CDR3 reads CSVRDTSNQPQHF. Here the CDR3 DNA reads TGCAGCGTCCGGGACACTAGCAATCAGCCCCAGCATTTT.

The chain uses TRBV6-1 and TRBJ2-1, with TRBD2 identical over 8 bases. The CDR3 covers 14 residues. Germline V gene lookup returns CDR1 MNHNS and CDR2 SASEGT. With 3 bases clipped from V and 8 bases from J, the junction kept 6 bases outside the gene matches. CDR3 region: CASSEVSGIHEQFF. DNA for the CDR3: TGTGCCAGCAGTGAGGTTAGCGGGATACATGAGCAGTTCTTC.

The gene calls are TRBV27 and TRBJ2-7, with 9 bases matching TRBD1. The CDR3 has 13 residues. Germline assignment: CDR1 MNHEY and CDR2 SMNVEV (reference sequence). Germline trimming cut 7 bases from V and 5 bases from J; bases unmatched to any gene: 6. The CDR3 bases are TGTGCCAGCAACCTACAGGGGGCCCACGAGCAGTACTTC. This codes for CASNLQGAHEQYF.

The chain has TRBV2 and TRBJ2-1, with 8 bases matching TRBD2. This CDR3 has 17 amino acids. J was trimmed by 0 bases and V by 6 bases; bases with no gene match: 10. Germline V gene lookup returns CDR1 SNHLY and CDR2 FYNNEI. In DNA, the CDR3 is TGTGCCAGCAGCCAACCCAGGGCGGGGGGCTCCTACAATGAGCAGTTCTTC. Translating it yields CASSQPRAGGSYNEQFF.

This chain uses TRBV5-1 with TRBJ2-5, with 7 bases fitting TRBD1. Trimming cost V 0 bases and J 5 bases; bases outside gene matches: 4. CDR1 and CDR2 (germline): SGHRS, YFSETQ. The CDR3 runs 14 residues. The CDR3 DNA reads TGCGCCAGCAGCTTGGAAGGGGGCGGGGAGACCCAGTACTTC. It is translated as CASSLEGGGETQYF.

This clone was observed a single time. The chain combines TRBV11-2 with TRBJ2-7; tentatively, D is TRBD2 (6 bases). Deletions cut 4 bases from V and 0 bases from J, with 13 bases between. In germline, CDR1 is SGHAT, CDR2 FQNNGV. The CDR3 consists of 15 residues. CDR3 bases: TGTGCCAGCAGCTCCCCTCGGGGGAGCTCCTACGAGCAGTACTTC. Encoded protein: CASSSPRGSSYEQYF.

The V and J genes are TRBV14 and TRBJ2-7; D may be TRBD1 (6 bases). The length of the CDR3 is 15 residues. Germline V gene sequence: CDR1 SGHDN, CDR2 FVKESK. Trimming removed 4 bases at V and 3 bases at J, with 16 bases between. The CDR3 here is CASSLTLTGYYEQYF. DNA of the CDR3: TGTGCCAGCAGCCTTACCCTGACAGGCTACTACGAGCAGTACTTC.

The chain has TRBV9 and TRBJ2-7; TRBD2 matches 7 bases. The trim removed 0 bases at V and 3 bases at J, leaving 3 bases unmatched. Germline V lookup: CDR1 SGDLS, CDR2 YYNGEE. This CDR3 has 14 amino acids. CDR3: CASSVGLAFYEQYF. CDR3 coding DNA: TGTGCCAGCAGCGTAGGACTAGCATTCTACGAGCAGTACTTC.

The chain combines TRBV11-2 with TRBJ2-2; no clear D gene. Trimming removed 4 bases from V and 8 bases from J, with 5 bases in between. The CDR3 totals 11 residues. Germline loops: CDR1 SGHAT, CDR2 FQNNGV. This CDR3 reads CASSSRGELFF. The CDR3 coding sequence is TGTGCCAGCAGCTCTAGGGGGGAGCTGTTTTTT.

This clone appeared once. The J gene is TRBJ2-5, the V gene TRBV5-1, with a weak D call TRBD1 (6 bases). Looked up from germline, CDR1 is SGHRS and CDR2 is YFSETQ. Trimming shortened V by 6 bases and J by 2 bases, and 17 bases separated the two germline ends. The length of the CDR3 is 15 residues. The CDR3 here is CASKIPGTLQETQYF. The CDR3 region has the DNA TGCGCCAGCAAGATACCTGGGACACTTCAAGAGACCCAGTACTTC.

This clone has more than one count but fewer than ten. The chain is built from TRBV7-9 and TRBJ2-7, with D possibly matching TRBD2 (6 bases). Trimming removed 5 bases at V and 5 bases at J, with 19 bases between. Germline V CDR1 and CDR2: SEHNR, FQNEAQ (reference sequence). The CDR3 totals 15 residues. CDR3: CASSPGGSVFDEQYF. DNA of the CDR3: TGTGCCAGCAGCCCCGGGGGTAGTGTGTTCGACGAGCAGTACTTC.

V usage is TRBV28 and J usage is TRBJ2-5; maybe TRBD2 (6 bases). The CDR3 has 19 amino acids. V was pared by 5 bases and J by 1 base, with 26 bases between. In germline, CDR1 is MDHEN, CDR2 SYDVKM. The CDR3 nucleotides read TGTGCCAGCAGTCCTTACCCCCGGGAGCGGGCAAGATTCCAAGAGACCCAGTACTTC. Protein: CASSPYPRERARFQETQYF.

This chain connects TRBV5-1 to TRBJ2-2, with 11 bases that match TRBD1. Germline V gene data show CDR1 as SGHRS and CDR2 as YFSETQ. J lost 9 bases, V lost 1 base, and 11 bases had no gene match. This CDR3 spans 17 amino acids. CDR3: CASSLSWTGGGPRELFF. DNA of the CDR3: TGCGCCAGCAGCTTGAGTTGGACAGGGGGCGGCCCTCGGGAGCTGTTTTTT.

This chain joins TRBV25-1 and TRBJ1-2; a weak D match, TRBD1 (5 bases). The V gene lost 9 bases and the J gene lost 8 bases, with 19 bases spanning the gap. The CDR3 is 13 amino acids. CDR1 MGHDK and CDR2 SYGVNS come from the germline V gene. The CDR3, as DNA: TGTGCCAGTCGTTCGGCGGGGGTACTCGGCTACACCTTC. The encoded protein is CASRSAGVLGYTF.

J is TRBJ2-5 and V is TRBV5-1; D might be TRBD2 (5 bases). Germline V gene data show CDR1 as SGHRS and CDR2 as YFSETQ. The V end lost 4 bases, the J end lost 3 bases, and 16 bases lay between the germline ends. The CDR3 has 15 residues. CDR3 sequence: CASSPTGISEETQYF. The CDR3 DNA reads as TGCGCCAGCAGCCCTACGGGAATATCGGAAGAGACCCAGTACTTC.

This clone was seen only a few times. This rearrangement joins TRBV7-8 to TRBJ2-7; TRBD2 matches 9 bases. The CDR3 covers 16 residues. Unmatched junction bases numbered 8, after V lost 5 bases and J lost 0 bases. Per germline, CDR1 SGHVS and CDR2 FQNEAQ. The CDR3 DNA reads as TGTGCCAGCAGCGACTTAGCGGGAGCGAGCTCCTACGAGCAGTACTTC. This translates into CASSDLAGASSYEQYF.

As regards this clone: The sample has other DNA sequences that encode this CDR3 too. This chain links TRBV15 with TRBJ1-1; D ambiguous. The germline V gene encodes CDR1 LNHNV and CDR2 YYDKDF (reference sequence). Trimming removed 3 bases from V and 2 bases from J, with 10 bases in between. The CDR3 covers 14 residues. For the CDR3, the DNA is TGTGCCACCAGCAGGGGAGGGAGTAACACTGAAGCTTTCTTT. It yields the protein CATSRGGSNTEAFF.

CDR3 coding DNA: TGTGCCACTACAGGTCATTTGGACAATGAGCAGTTCTTC. The encoded protein is CATTGHLDNEQFF. The chain combines TRBV6-5 with TRBJ2-1; a possible D gene is TRBD1 (5 bases). In germline, CDR1 is MNHEY, CDR2 SVGAGI. This CDR3 comprises 13 residues. V dropped 10 bases and J dropped 5 bases, with 15 bases sitting between them.

This clone was seen more than once but under ten times. CDR3 in amino acids: CASSKGAGELFF. The CDR3 coding sequence is TGTGCCAGCAGCAAAGGAGCCGGGGAGCTGTTTTTT. This sequence joins TRBV7-9 and TRBJ2-2, with unresolved D. Per germline, CDR1 SEHNR and CDR2 FQNEAQ (reference sequence). This CDR3 is built from 12 residues. Trimming took off 5 bases at V and 6 bases at J, with 7 bases between the two ends.

V usage is TRBV14 and J usage is TRBJ2-7; possibly TRBD2 for D (6 bases). V dropped 3 bases and J dropped 6 bases, with 9 bases sitting between them. CDR1 is SGHDN and CDR2 is FVKESK in the germline V gene. The CDR3 consists of 12 residues. Here the CDR3 DNA reads TGTGCCAGCAGCCAGAGAGCGGGCGAGCAGTACTTC. This sequence encodes CASSQRAGEQYF. The full variable domain, completed using reference TRBV14 and TRBJ2-7, is EAGVTQFPSHSVIEKGQTVTLRCDPISGHDNLYWYRRVMGKEIKFLLHFVKESKQDESGMPNNRFLAERTGGTYSTLKVQPAELEDSGVYFCASSQRAGEQYFGPGTRLTVT.

The CDR3 DNA reads as TGTGCCAGCAGCCGGGACTCCCAAGAGACCCAGTACTTC. Its translation is CASSRDSQETQYF. The V call is TRBV5-4, the J call TRBJ2-5, with a tentative D call TRBD2 (6 bases). V was trimmed by 4 bases and J by 1 base, leaving 8 bases between them. The CDR3 extends over 13 amino acids. Germline loops: CDR1 SGHNT, CDR2 YYREEE (reference sequence).

The rearrangement uses TRBV6-5 and TRBJ2-1; TRBD2 agrees at 8 bases. V gave up 5 bases and J gave up 1 base; unmatched junction bases: 4. Looked up from germline, CDR1 is MNHEY and CDR2 is SVGAGI. The length of the CDR3 is 15 residues. The CDR3 loop reads CASSTTGGSYNEQFF. CDR3 bases: TGTGCCAGCAGTACCACGGGAGGGTCCTACAATGAGCAGTTCTTC.

The J gene is TRBJ2-3, the V gene TRBV28; TRBD2 might be the D (5 bases). The V gene's germline CDR1 is MDHEN and CDR2 SYDVKM. Between the trimmed V and J ends, which lost 7 bases and 6 bases, there was a span of 17 bases. This CDR3 has 14 amino acids. CDR3: CASTLRGLPDTQYF. CDR3 coding DNA: TGTGCCAGCACCCTGAGAGGGCTCCCGGATACGCAGTATTTT.

The chain couples TRBV28 to TRBJ2-2; 8 bases align to TRBD2. The germline CDR1 and CDR2 sequences are MDHEN and SYDVKM. The CDR3 totals 16 residues. The J segment lost 5 bases and the V segment lost 2 bases, leaving 7 bases of the junction unmatched. This CDR3 reads CASSLTSGSYTGELFF. The CDR3 DNA follows: TGTGCCAGCAGTTTAACCAGCGGGAGTTATACCGGGGAGCTGTTTTTT.

The chain couples TRBV7-3 to TRBJ2-1; 11 bases line up with TRBD2. The CDR3 contains 15 residues. Germline V gene data show CDR1 as SGHTA and CDR2 as FQGTGA. Germline trimming cut 4 bases from V and 3 bases from J; bases unmatched to any gene: 2. CDR3 region: CASSSGTSGYNEQFF. The CDR3 nucleotides read TGTGCCAGCAGCTCCGGGACTAGCGGCTACAATGAGCAGTTCTTC.

This clone has more than one count but fewer than ten. V is TRBV4-2 and J is TRBJ2-2; 13 nucleotides match TRBD2. The CDR3 loop spans 18 amino acids. Germline V gene lookup returns CDR1 LGHNA and CDR2 YNFKEQ. After removal of 1 base from V and 7 bases from J, the junction contained 9 bases not matched to a gene. The CDR3 loop reads CASSQGTSGSLTGGELFF. CDR3 sequence (DNA): TGTGCCAGCAGCCAAGGGACTAGCGGGAGTCTTACTGGCGGGGAGCTGTTTTTT.

The rearrangement links TRBV7-6 to TRBJ2-7, with 9 bases that match TRBD1. V shed 1 base, J shed 5 bases, and the junction held 12 bases outside the gene matches. The length of the CDR3 is 17 residues. The germline V gene encodes CDR1 SGHVS and CDR2 FNYEAQ. The CDR3 loop reads CASSLGPPGTGSDEQYF. For the CDR3, the DNA is TGTGCCAGCAGCTTAGGCCCCCCCGGGACAGGGTCAGACGAGCAGTACTTC.